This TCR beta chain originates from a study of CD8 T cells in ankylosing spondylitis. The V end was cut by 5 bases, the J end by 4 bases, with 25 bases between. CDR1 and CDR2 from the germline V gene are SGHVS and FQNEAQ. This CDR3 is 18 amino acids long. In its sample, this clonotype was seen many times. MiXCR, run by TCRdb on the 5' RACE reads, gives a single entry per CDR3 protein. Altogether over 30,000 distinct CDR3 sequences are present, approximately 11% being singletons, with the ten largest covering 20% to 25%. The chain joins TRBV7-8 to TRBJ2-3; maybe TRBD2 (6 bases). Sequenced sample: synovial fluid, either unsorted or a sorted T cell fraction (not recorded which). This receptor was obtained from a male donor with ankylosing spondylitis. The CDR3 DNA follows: TGTGCCAGCAGCGCCCTGCTGGTCTCCGGGGGTACGCCAGATACGCAGTATTTT. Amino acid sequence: CASSALLVSGGTPDTQYF.